This T cell receptor beta chain was sequenced during a study of molecular identifiers for immune sequencing clone quantification. TCRdb re-analysed the PCR reads in MiXCR, keeping a single row per CDR3 protein. The table records hundreds of thousands of distinct CDR3 sequences, less than 20% of them present only once. This clonotype was seen a handful of times. One junction end disagrees with the germline gene, perhaps due to a read error. The CDR3 is 18 amino acids. Germline V CDR1 and CDR2: MGHRA, YSYEKL. The specimen was naive CD8+ T cells from blood, with Jurkat cell RNA spiked in. Described subset: FACS-sorted CD8+CD4-CCR7+CD45RA+ naive T cells. This TCR was sampled from a human donor in good health. Some libraries in this study had Jurkat cell RNA spiked in. The chain employs TRBV4-1 and TRBJ2-1, with 13 bases fitting TRBD2. The CDR3 sequence: CAGSQVAPSGLAGIGLFF. As DNA, the CDR3 is TGCGCCGGCAGCCAAGTAGCCCCCTCGGGACTAGCGGGAATTGGTCTGTTCTTC.